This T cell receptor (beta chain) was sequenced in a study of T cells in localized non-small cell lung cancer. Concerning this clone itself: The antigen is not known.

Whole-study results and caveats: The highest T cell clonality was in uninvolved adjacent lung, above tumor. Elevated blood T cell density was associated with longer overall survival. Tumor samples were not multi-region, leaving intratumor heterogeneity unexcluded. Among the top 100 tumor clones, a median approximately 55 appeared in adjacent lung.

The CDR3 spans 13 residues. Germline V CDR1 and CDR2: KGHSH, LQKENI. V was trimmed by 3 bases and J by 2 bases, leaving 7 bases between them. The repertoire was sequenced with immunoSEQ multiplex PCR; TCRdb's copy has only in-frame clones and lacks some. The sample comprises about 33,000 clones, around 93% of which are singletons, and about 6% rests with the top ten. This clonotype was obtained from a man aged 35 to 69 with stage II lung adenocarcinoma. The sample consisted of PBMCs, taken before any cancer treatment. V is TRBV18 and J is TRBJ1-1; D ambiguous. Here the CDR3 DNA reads TGTGCCAGCTCACCTACAGATAACACTGAAGCTTTCTTT. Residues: CASSPTDNTEAFF.